The T cell receptor beta chain described here comes from a study of early T cells in non-severe SARS-CoV-2 infection. Turning to the study itself: Sequencing input comprised bulk RNA from unsorted whole blood; chain pairing was not available.

This clonotype has more than one count but fewer than ten. Attachment of unique molecular identifiers was made to individual cDNA molecules. From the 5' RACE reads, TCRdb called clonotypes with MiXCR, one entry per CDR3 protein. The data hold 85,000 to 100,000 distinct CDR3 sequences, with 11% observed a single time. The starting material was whole blood, obtained at baseline. The receptor comes from an adult who was a healthcare worker with PCR-confirmed SARS-CoV-2 infection or an uninfected control (not recorded which).

CDR3 loop: CASSYVGPYSNQPQHF. For the CDR3, the DNA is TGTGCCAGCAGTTACGTGGGACCGTATAGCAATCAGCCCCAGCATTTT. This chain joins TRBV6-2 or TRBV6-3 and TRBJ1-5; D might be TRBD1 (5 bases). Germline CDR1 MNHEY, CDR2 SVGEGT. With 2 bases removed from V and 0 bases from J, the gap between germline ends came to 11 bases. The CDR3 contains 16 residues.